This T cell receptor beta chain was identified in a study of T cells in Graves' hyperthyroidism and ophthalmopathy. Researchers took RNA transcripts and amplified the TCR beta CDR3 regions from them. Primed by the HTBI set, a first-round RT-PCR was run on the TCR CDR3. TCRdb re-called the multiplex PCR reads with MiXCR, one entry per CDR3 protein. The sample lists approximately 600,000 distinct CDR3 sequences, approximately 15% occurring once. The germline gives CDR1 SGHRS, CDR2 YFSETQ. The length of the CDR3 is 14 residues. The V end lost 4 bases, the J end lost 3 bases, and 10 bases lay between the germline ends.

The chain is built from TRBV5-1 and TRBJ1-4, with D tentatively TRBD1 (5 bases). The sample comprised blood. The receptor was derived from a woman aged 25 to 45 with Graves' hyperthyroidism that later progressed to Graves' ophthalmopathy. The DNA of the CDR3 is TGCGCCAGCAGCCCGGCGGGGGCTAATGAAAAACTGTTTTTT. Translating gives CASSPAGANEKLFF.